These 17 T cell receptor beta chains originate from one sample sequenced in a study of vaccination effects on CD4 cells after COVID-19. No antigen has been assigned to these receptors. Before any sequencing was done, the ViraFEST assay used viral peptide pools to expand antigen-specific CD4+ T cells. At the end of approximately 10 days of culture, CD4+ T cells were isolated. Everyone in the study got two shots of either the BNT162b2 or mRNA-1273 vaccine. The table came from immunoSEQ multiplex PCR; TCRdb's copy has only in-frame clones and leaves some out. The table lists roughly 59,000 clones, roughly 78% of them singletons. The sequencing used CD4+ T cells from PBMCs cultured with HCoV-OC43 spike peptides, collected after COVID-19 vaccination. Sample subset: HCoV-OC43 spike overlapping peptide pool stimulation. Receptor source: a human donor who received a COVID-19 vaccine.

This chain connects TRBV7-8 to TRBJ2-7, with 7 bases aligning to TRBD1. CDR1 and CDR2 from the germline V gene are SGHVS and FQNEAQ. There are 11 residues in the CDR3. The CDR3 sequence is CASSFGQVHHV. Here the CDR3 DNA reads TGTGCCAGCAGCTTTGGACAGGTCCATCACGTC.

This clone was observed a handful of times. The rearrangement links TRBV27 to TRBJ1-5; perhaps TRBD1 as D (6 bases). This CDR3 comprises 14 residues. The germline CDR1 and CDR2 sequences are MNHEY and SMNVEV (reference sequence). Between the trimmed V and J ends, which lost 8 bases and 0 bases, there was a span of 11 bases. The DNA for the CDR3 is TGTGCCAGCCGGGGGCCGTATAGCAATCAGCCCCAGCATTTT. This encodes CASRGPYSNQPQHF.

The chain uses TRBV4-1 and TRBJ1-2, with D possibly being TRBD1 (5 bases). The CDR3 sequence is 16 residues long. The V gene lost 4 bases and the J gene lost 5 bases, with 20 bases spanning the gap. The germline CDR1 and CDR2 sequences are MGHRA and YSYEKL. The chain's CDR3 is CASSPQVWGTLYGYTF. In nucleotides, the CDR3 is TGCGCCAGCAGCCCTCAGGTCTGGGGGACTCTTTATGGCTACACCTTC.

This chain uses TRBV27 with TRBJ1-3; TRBD1 is a possible D gene (5 bases). V was clipped by 6 bases and J by 3 bases, with 15 bases between them. Germline CDR1 MNHEY, CDR2 SMNVEV (reference sequence). The CDR3 is made up of 15 amino acids. The CDR3 spells CASSQGGAYGNTIYF. The CDR3 DNA reads as TGTGCCAGCAGCCAAGGCGGGGCTTATGGAAACACCATATATTTT.

This clone was counted a few times. The chain is built from TRBV15 and TRBJ2-7; D is undetermined. Germline assignment: CDR1 LNHNV and CDR2 YYDKDF (reference sequence). Deletions cut 1 base from V and 0 bases from J, with 10 bases between. This CDR3 is built from 15 residues. In DNA, the CDR3 is TGTGCCACCAGCAGAGGGGGTGTCCTCTCCTACGAGCAGTACGTC. This translates into CATSRGGVLSYEQYV.

This chain links TRBV5-5 with TRBJ2-3; D unresolved. V lost 2 bases and J lost 1, with 11 bases in between. The CDR3 is 15 amino acids. The germline CDR1 and CDR2 sequences are SGHKS and YYEKEE (reference sequence). CDR3 protein: CASSLREFRTDTQYF. The CDR3 DNA follows: TGTGCCAGCAGCTTACGAGAGTTCCGCACAGATACGCAGTATTTT. Full variable domain (remainder filled in from reference TRBV5-5 and TRBJ2-3): DAGVTQSPTHLIKTRGQQVTLRCSPISGHKSVSWYQQVLGQGPQFIFQYYEKEERGRGNFPDRFSARQFPNYSSELNVNALLLGDSALYLCASSLREFRTDTQYFGPGTRLTVL.

The chain uses TRBV19 and TRBJ2-3, with 9 positions matching TRBD1. The CDR3 covers 21 residues. Unmatched junction bases numbered 22, after V lost 4 bases and J lost 2 bases. Germline loops: CDR1 LNHDA, CDR2 SQIVND (reference sequence). The CDR3 loop reads CASSKRPGTGHNNAYTDTQYF. DNA of the CDR3: TGTGCCAGTAGTAAACGGCCCGGGACAGGGCACAACAATGCCTACACAGATACGCAGTATTTT.

The rearrangement uses TRBV18 and TRBJ1-3; D is uncertain. V lost 3 bases and J 1 base, leaving 13 bases between the germline ends. This CDR3 has 16 amino acids. Germline V gene data show CDR1 as KGHSH and CDR2 as LQKENI. CDR3 region: CASSPSQVGSGNTIYF. Written as DNA, the CDR3 is TGTGCCAGCTCACCCTCCCAAGTGGGATCTGGAAACACCATATATTTT. Full variable domain (rest looked up from reference TRBV18 and TRBJ1-3): NAGVMQNPRHLVRRRGQEARLRCSPMKGHSHVYWYRQLPEEGLKFMVYLQKENIIDESGMPKERFSAEFPKEGPSILRIQQVVRGDSAAYFCASSPSQVGSGNTIYFGEGSWLTVV.

A note on this clone: Other DNA sequences in this sample translate to the same CDR3. J is TRBJ2-1 and V is TRBV15; the D is unclear. Trimming removed 1 base from V and 4 bases from J, with 2 bases in between. The germline V gene has CDR1 LNHNV and CDR2 YYDKDF (reference sequence). This CDR3 has 12 residues. The CDR3 DNA reads as TGTGCCACCAGCAGAGGGTACAATGAGCAGTTCTTC. Encoded protein: CATSRGYNEQFF.

Comments on this clone: At one end, the junction sequence differs from germline, possibly due to a read error. The chain uses TRBV9 and TRBJ2-2; no definite D call. CDR3 size: 14 residues. Germline loops: CDR1 SGDLS, CDR2 YYNGEE. CDR3 loop: CASSVDVNPGELFF. CDR3 sequence (DNA): TGTGCCAGCAGCGTAGACGTGAACCCCGGGGAGCTGTTTTTT.

This chain joins TRBV18 and TRBJ1-1, with no clear D. This CDR3 contains 15 residues. Trimming pared 3 bases from V and 1 base from J, leaving 12 bases between. Germline CDR1 is KGHSH and CDR2 is LQKENI. The chain's CDR3 is CASSPNGRANTEAFF. CDR3 nucleotides: TGTGCCAGCTCACCGAATGGACGGGCGAACACTGAAGCTTTCTTT.

This chain links TRBV24-1 with TRBJ2-1; 10 bases map to TRBD1. The J segment lost 7 bases and the V segment lost 5 bases, leaving 16 bases of the junction unmatched. CDR3 length: 18 amino acids. The germline V gene has CDR1 KGHDR and CDR2 SFDVKD. CDR3 protein: CATSGSPGQGPGRNEQFF. The CDR3 DNA follows: TGTGCCACCAGTGGAAGTCCGGGACAGGGGCCAGGCAGGAATGAGCAGTTCTTC.

V gene TRBV2 combines with J gene TRBJ2-7; D remains unclear. Trimming shortened V by 8 bases and J by 3 bases, and 8 bases separated the two germline ends. The CDR3 totals 11 residues. Germline V lookup: CDR1 SNHLY, CDR2 FYNNEI. The CDR3 sequence: CASLGDYEQYV. In DNA, the CDR3 is TGTGCCAGCCTTGGTGACTACGAGCAGTACGTC.

This clone was seen more than once but under ten times. V and J are TRBV12-3 or TRBV12-4 and TRBJ2-6; D gene unclear. CDR3 length: 13 amino acids. V was cut by 1 base and J by 4 bases, with 2 bases left in between. Here the CDR3 DNA reads TGTGCCAGCAGTTTAGTAGGGGCCAACGTCCTGACTTTC. Translating it yields CASSLVGANVLTF.

The rearrangement joins TRBV6-5 to TRBJ2-6; D not resolved. From germline, CDR1 is MNHEY and CDR2 SVGAGI. V was shortened by 0 bases and J by 5 bases, with 5 bases between the two germline ends. The length of the CDR3 is 14 residues. Here the CDR3 DNA reads TGTGCCAGCAGTTACTCGTCTAGGGCCAACGTCCTGACTTTC. Translating gives CASSYSSRANVLTF.

This chain joins TRBV5-4 and TRBJ2-1; 11 nucleotides agree with TRBD2. Trimming took 5 bases from V and 5 from J; bases not matched to a gene: 12. Germline V CDR1 and CDR2: SGHNT, YYREEE (reference sequence). The CDR3 consists of 17 residues. The CDR3 is CASRSSVAGGGNNEQFF. CDR3 nucleotides: TGTGCCAGCAGATCTTCCGTAGCGGGGGGGGGAAACAATGAGCAGTTCTTC.

The chain is built from TRBV18 and TRBJ2-7, with 8 bases fitting TRBD1. In germline, CDR1 is KGHSH, CDR2 LQKENI. The CDR3 is made up of 13 amino acids. CDR3 protein: CASSPVTGAGLRV. In nucleotides, the CDR3 is TGTGCCAGCTCACCTGTGACAGGGGCCGGTTTGCGCGTC.